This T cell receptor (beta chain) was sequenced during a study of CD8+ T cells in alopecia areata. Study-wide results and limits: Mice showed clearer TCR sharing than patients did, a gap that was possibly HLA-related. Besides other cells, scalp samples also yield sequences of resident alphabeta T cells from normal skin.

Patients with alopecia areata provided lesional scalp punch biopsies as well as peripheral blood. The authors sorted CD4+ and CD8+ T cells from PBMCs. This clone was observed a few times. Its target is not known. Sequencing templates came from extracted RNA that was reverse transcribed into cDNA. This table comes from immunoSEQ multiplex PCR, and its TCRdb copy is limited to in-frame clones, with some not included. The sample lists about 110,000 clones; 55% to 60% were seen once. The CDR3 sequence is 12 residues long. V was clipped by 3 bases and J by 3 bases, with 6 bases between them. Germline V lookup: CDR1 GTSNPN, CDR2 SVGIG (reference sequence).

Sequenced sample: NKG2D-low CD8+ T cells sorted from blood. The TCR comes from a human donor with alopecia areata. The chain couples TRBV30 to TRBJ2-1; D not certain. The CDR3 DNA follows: TGTGCCTGGAGCGCTAACTACAATGAGCAGTTCTTC. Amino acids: CAWSANYNEQFF.